The 3 T cell receptor beta chains listed next were all sequenced from one sample in a study of relationships among human T cell subsets. Anti-CD4 multisort beads removed cells negatively, then anti-CD8 beads positively selected CD8+ T cells. Semiquantitative ARM-PCR amplified T cell receptor alpha and beta CDR3 regions from mRNA. In ARM-PCR, communal superprimers followed tagged nested gene-specific primers for exponential amplification. TCRdb re-analysed the multiplex PCR reads in MiXCR, keeping a single row per CDR3 protein. This sample yields some 5,400 distinct CDR3 sequences, of which about 59% are seen a single time; 50% to 70% belongs to the top ten. The sample taken for sequencing was CD8+ T cells sorted from blood. Every receptor here comes from a man aged 40-55 years in good health.

J is TRBJ2-7 and V is TRBV28; D is perhaps TRBD1 (7 bases). V lost 9 bases to trimming and J lost 0 bases, with 12 bases between them. The CDR3 is 13 amino acids. Germline loops: CDR1 MDHEN, CDR2 SYDVKM. As DNA, the CDR3 is TGTGCCAGGCCGGGGGACAGCTCCTACGAGCAGTACTTC. It codes for CARPGDSSYEQYF. Variable domain in full (rest from reference TRBV28 and TRBJ2-7): DVKVTQSSRYLVKRTGEKVFLECVQDMDHENMFWYRQDPGLGLRLIYFSYDVKMKEKGDIPEGYSVSREKKERFSLILESASTNQTSMYLCARPGDSSYEQYFGPGTRLTVT.

The chain uses TRBV5-4 and TRBJ2-3, with 7 bases fitting TRBD2. This CDR3 contains 15 residues. Per germline, CDR1 SGHNT and CDR2 YYREEE (reference sequence). V dropped 1 base and J dropped 2; count of bases not matched to a gene: 4. The CDR3 bases are TGTGCCAGCAGCTTGCGCGGGAGTCTCACAGATACGCAGTATTTT. This translates into CASSLRGSLTDTQYF.

The chain carries TRBV30 and TRBJ2-1; TRBD2 matches 10 bases. The junction had 2 bases not matched to a gene; V was cut back by 0 bases and J by 3 bases. Per the germline V gene, CDR1 is GTSNPN and CDR2 is SVGIG (reference sequence). This CDR3 contains 15 residues. The chain's CDR3 is CAWSVLAGRYNEQFF. The DNA of the CDR3 is TGTGCCTGGAGTGTACTAGCGGGACGCTACAATGAGCAGTTCTTC.